The sequence of this T cell receptor (beta chain) was determined in a study of immune evolution from preneoplasia to lung adenocarcinoma (dated by TCRdb to about 2021). Broadly, across the study: HLA loss of heterozygosity was observed in around 7%, 15% and 35% of AIS, MIA and ADC lesions, respectively, and was not observed in any AAH lesions. The study profiled immune contexture across lung adenocarcinoma precursors and invasive adenocarcinoma using immune gene expression, TCR sequencing and multiplex immunofluorescence. Resected precursor lesions (AAH, AIS, MIA) and invasive adenocarcinomas were compared against paired morphologically normal lung tissue. Sample size was based on specimen availability rather than a prior power calculation. The immune data were integrated with whole exome sequencing and methylation data obtained from the same cohort of nodules. The overall cohort comprised around 55 patients with pulmonary nodules who underwent surgical resection. The TCR sequencing data were obtained from around 46 patients. It was reported in the study that 85 to 120 samples were used for TCR sequencing. POLYSOLVER was used to infer Class I HLA alleles from exome data, and LOHHLA was used to detect allele-specific HLA loss. The research as a whole found: Clonality was highest in normal lung, while later-stage lesions appeared to show lower clonality but higher T cell density and diversity. Because every patient came from Japan and China, how well the results apply to Western populations was uncertain. Normal lung had the highest top T cell clone frequencies, which appeared to decline progressively from AAH through AIS, MIA and invasive adenocarcinoma. The highest T cell clonality was observed in KRAS-mutant nodules compared with EGFR-mutant or double wild-type lesions. The findings were based on association rather than direct causation, and larger cohorts with long-term follow-up and longitudinal biopsies were deemed needed.

Between the mid-2010s and the late 2010s, the patients underwent resection in either Japan or China. Histologic diagnosis of each case was confirmed independently by two lung cancer pathologists on H&E slides. Macro-dissection after pathologic assessment enriched premalignant or tumor cells for nucleic acid extraction. FFPE tissue was used for DNA isolation with the AllPrep DNA/RNA FFPE Kit. Using the immunoSEQ hsTCRbeta Kit, TCR beta CDR3 regions were sequenced from DNA. Concerning the study's data processing: TCR sequencing data were analysed with the ImmunoSEQ Analyzer. T cell clonality was defined as 1 minus Pielou's evenness computed on productive rearrangements. T cell diversity was measured with the inverse Simpson index on productive templates. T cell density was TCR beta template counts normalized to usable DNA, estimated by amplifying and sequencing housekeeping genes. Two-sided Kruskal-Wallis tests were used to compare TCR metrics across histologic stages. The source is immuneACCESS, and TCRdb retained only in-frame sequences with V and J called. Part of the clones is not carried over; for the studies checked, unresolved V genes explain less than half of this, and the remainder is unexplained. The DNA was the basis for D and trimming; V, J and clone size are from that table. Here the sample has around 5,000 clones; 86% occur a single time. The ten largest account for 6.5% to 9% of the sample.

As regards this clone: This clone's antigen is unknown. No base quality information exists; no much larger clone differs at one position.

The V end loses 6 bases and the J end loses 0 bases, and a stretch of 13 bases separates them. The CDR3 covers 15 residues, taking in both the cysteine and the phenylalanine. Of the read, only the CDR3 DNA is kept; its 45 bases are in frame from base 1. For CDR1 and CDR2, the germline V gene lists SGHDT and YYEEEE. The sequence links TRBV5-6 to TRBJ1-3; the D gene identity is not certain. The sequence came from a person aged 65 to 85 with lung adenocarcinoma. Source material: FFPE lung adenocarcinoma in situ tissue. The sample's cell subset or site label, in plain terms: preinvasive adenocarcinoma in situ (AIS). The CDR3 region reads CASKELSLSGNTIYF. The DNA is as follows: TGTGCCAGCAAAGAATTGTCCCTCTCTGGAAACACCATATATTTT.